What follows describes a single T cell receptor beta chain. This sample was taken from a study of cytomegalovirus exposure and HLA in healthy donors. The V gene lost 5 bases and the J gene lost 2 bases, with 12 bases spanning the gap. Germline V gene sequence: CDR1 SGHTA, CDR2 FQGNSA. The CDR3 spans 14 residues. Primers: 60 Vbeta forward and 13 Jbeta reverse. Sequencing was performed with immunoSEQ multiplex PCR; in TCRdb, only in-frame clones are kept and a portion is missing. This table holds around 110,000 clones, 70% to 80% found once. The gene calls are TRBV7-2 and TRBJ1-2, with D unresolved. The clonotype comes from a man aged 25-45 years in good health and CMV-seropositive. Input material: PBMCs. The CDR3 nucleotides read TGTGCCAGCAGCCCTGCCCGGGGAAACTATGGCTACACCTTC. Translated, it gives CASSPARGNYGYTF.